These 27 T cell receptor beta chains originate from one sample sequenced in a study of blood T cell repertoires in COVID-19. The repertoire was sequenced with immunoSEQ multiplex PCR; TCRdb's copy has only in-frame clones and lacks some. The sample lists a few hundred thousand clones; 90% were seen once. The specimen was PBMCs or T cells enriched from blood (not recorded which). The receptor source for this set is a woman aged 18-35 years with acute COVID-19.

The chain carries TRBV12-3 or TRBV12-4 and TRBJ1-5, with D unclear. Trimming stripped 2 bases from V and 6 bases from J, with 5 bases between. The CDR3 has 12 amino acids. The DNA of the CDR3 is TGTGCCAGCAGTTTAAATAGTCAGCCCCAGCATTTT. Its translation is CASSLNSQPQHF.

This chain connects TRBV7-6 to TRBJ2-3; D may be TRBD2 (5 bases). CDR3 length: 18 amino acids. The germline V gene has CDR1 SGHVS and CDR2 FNYEAQ. The V end lost 0 bases, the J end lost 0 bases, and 16 bases lay between the germline ends. CDR3 loop: CASSLALGVAPSTDTQYF. In nucleotides, the CDR3 is TGTGCCAGCAGCTTAGCGCTCGGGGTGGCCCCTAGCACAGATACGCAGTATTTT.

The chain has TRBV7-9 and TRBJ2-7; D might be TRBD2 (6 bases). There are 14 residues in the CDR3. Germline CDR1 is SEHNR and CDR2 is FQNEAQ (reference sequence). V was cut by 4 bases and J by 1 base, with 11 bases left in between. The CDR3, as DNA: TGTGCCAGCAGCTCCTCCGGGACTTCCTACGAGCAGTACTTC. Its protein product is CASSSSGTSYEQYF.

This chain joins TRBV3-1 (or the pseudogene TRBV3-2) and TRBJ1-4; 7 bases match TRBD1. The trim removed 4 bases at V and 4 bases at J, leaving 3 bases unmatched. Germline V gene sequence: CDR1 LGHDT, CDR2 YNNKEL (reference sequence). This CDR3 contains 14 residues. The CDR3 DNA follows: TGTGCCAGCAGCCCGGGACAGATTAATGAAAAACTGTTTTTT. Residues: CASSPGQINEKLFF.

The J gene is TRBJ1-2, the V gene TRBV25-1, with 9 bases aligning to TRBD1. The junction had 5 bases not matched to a gene; V was cut back by 1 base and J by 8 bases. Looked up from germline, CDR1 is MGHDK and CDR2 is SYGVNS. The CDR3 is 14 amino acids. CDR3 amino acids: CASSEWGQGQGYTF. The CDR3 DNA reads as TGTGCCAGCAGTGAATGGGGACAGGGACAAGGCTACACCTTC.

CDR3 bases: TGTGCCAGCAGTGAGAGCTTCAATCAGCCCCAGCATTTT. Translation gives CASSESFNQPQHF. The V gene is TRBV2, the J gene TRBJ1-5; D not certain. Per the germline V gene, CDR1 is SNHLY and CDR2 is FYNNEI. V was cut by 3 bases and J by 3 bases, with 6 bases left in between. The CDR3 sequence is 13 residues long.

The chain combines TRBV18 with TRBJ2-2, with D possibly TRBD2 on 5 matching bases. The CDR3 is 16 residues long. Deletions cut 6 bases from V and 6 bases from J, with 20 bases between. Germline CDR1 and CDR2: KGHSH and LQKENI. CDR3 amino acids: CASSPTSPRWAGELFF. The CDR3 bases are TGTGCCAGCTCCCCTACTAGTCCCCGATGGGCCGGGGAGCTGTTTTTT.

The genes are TRBV6-1 and TRBJ2-1; possibly TRBD1 for D (7 bases). With 3 bases removed from V and 4 bases from J, the gap between germline ends came to 16 bases. This CDR3 spans 16 amino acids. Per the germline V gene, CDR1 is MNHNS and CDR2 is SASEGT. The chain's CDR3 is CASSDGRGVDYNEQFF. For the CDR3, the DNA is TGTGCCAGCAGTGATGGCAGGGGGGTCGATTACAATGAGCAGTTCTTC.

The chain links TRBV15 to TRBJ1-4; 11 positions agree with TRBD1. Unmatched junction bases numbered 5, after V lost 5 bases and J lost 6 bases. Germline V gene sequence: CDR1 LNHNV, CDR2 YYDKDF (reference sequence). This CDR3 contains 15 residues. Written as DNA, the CDR3 is TGTGCCACCAGCTCGCGGACAGGGGGCGATGAAAAACTGTTTTTT. It specifies CATSSRTGGDEKLFF. The variable domain in full, completed from reference TRBV15 and TRBJ1-4, reads DAMVIQNPRYQVTQFGKPVTLSCSQTLNHNVMYWYQQKSSQAPKLLFHYYDKDFNNEADTPDNFQSRRPNTSFCFLDIRSPGLGDTAMYLCATSSRTGGDEKLFFGSGTQLSVL.

The chain employs TRBV4-3 and TRBJ2-1; D gene unclear. The V gene's germline CDR1 is LGHNA and CDR2 YSLEER. The CDR3 extends over 15 amino acids. V lost 1 base and J 7 bases, leaving 14 bases between the germline ends. CDR3 sequence (DNA): TGCGCCAGCAGCCAAGGGGCCAGGAAATCGAATGAGCAGTTCTTC. It translates to CASSQGARKSNEQFF.

This clone was seen only a few times. The chain employs TRBV7-9 and TRBJ2-5, with 7 bases matching TRBD2. J was trimmed by 1 base and V by 3 bases; bases with no gene match: 5. Germline lookup yields CDR1 SEHNR and CDR2 FQNEAQ (reference sequence). This CDR3 is built from 15 residues. The CDR3 loop reads CASSFWTRSQETQYF. CDR3 DNA: TGTGCCAGCAGCTTCTGGACTAGGTCCCAAGAGACCCAGTACTTC.

V and J are TRBV7-2 and TRBJ2-1; TRBD2 agrees at 10 bases. The CDR3 totals 16 residues. J gave up 11 bases and V 5 bases, and 15 bases lay outside the gene matches. Per germline, CDR1 SGHTA and CDR2 FQGNSA. The CDR3 loop is CASSPGGLAGEIQQFF. The CDR3 DNA sequence: TGTGCCAGCAGCCCCGGTGGGCTAGCGGGAGAAATACAGCAGTTCTTC.

V and J are TRBV18 and TRBJ2-1; perhaps TRBD1 as D (5 bases). CDR1 and CDR2 (germline): KGHSH, LQKENI. The germline V and J ends were trimmed by 3 bases and 4 bases, with 19 bases remaining between them. This CDR3 spans 17 amino acids. The CDR3 nucleotides are TGTGCCAGCTCACCGACGGCAAGGGGCAACCTTTACAATGAGCAGTTCTTC. It specifies CASSPTARGNLYNEQFF.

This chain joins TRBV28 and TRBJ2-7, with TRBD1 identical over 10 bases. The CDR3 sequence is 15 residues long. Germline trimming cut 6 bases from V and 2 bases from J; bases unmatched to any gene: 7. Germline CDR1 MDHEN, CDR2 SYDVKM. The CDR3 sequence: CASRKSGTGAYEQYF. The CDR3 nucleotides are TGTGCCAGCAGAAAGAGCGGGACAGGGGCCTACGAGCAGTACTTC.

The CDR3 reads CASRTTGTALDTEAFF. The DNA for the CDR3 is TGTGCCAGCAGGACAACGGGGACTGCGTTGGACACTGAAGCTTTCTTT. This chain connects TRBV7-2 to TRBJ1-1; D is perhaps TRBD1 (5 bases). In germline, CDR1 is SGHTA, CDR2 FQGNSA. The CDR3 totals 16 residues. The V and J ends lost 6 bases and 3 bases respectively, with 20 bases between them.

The chain has TRBV18 and TRBJ1-1; D gene ambiguous. CDR3 size: 14 residues. The germline V and J ends were trimmed by 6 bases and 4 bases, with 15 bases remaining between them. Germline CDR1 is KGHSH and CDR2 is LQKENI. The CDR3 spells CASSPARSGTEAFF. The CDR3 DNA is TGTGCCAGCTCGCCGGCCAGGTCCGGCACTGAAGCTTTCTTT.

Points on this clone: This same CDR3 is encoded by further DNA sequences in the sample. This sequence joins TRBV9 and TRBJ2-2; D is perhaps TRBD2 (5 bases). The V gene lost 0 bases and the J gene lost 5 bases, with 8 bases spanning the gap. The germline CDR1 and CDR2 sequences are SGDLS and YYNGEE. CDR3 length: 14 amino acids. The CDR3 region is CASSVGSGTGELFF. CDR3 nucleotide sequence: TGTGCCAGCAGCGTAGGGTCGGGAACCGGGGAGCTGTTTTTT.

V is TRBV9 and J is TRBJ1-2; TRBD1 matches 9 bases. The CDR3 extends over 14 amino acids. With 2 bases clipped from V and 2 bases from J, the junction kept 1 base outside the gene matches. Germline V lookup: CDR1 SGDLS, CDR2 YYNGEE. The CDR3 spells CASSVTGGNYGYTF. CDR3 bases: TGTGCCAGCAGCGTCACAGGGGGCAACTATGGCTACACCTTC.

This chain connects TRBV11-2 to TRBJ2-1; 7 bases map to TRBD2. Germline CDR1 and CDR2: SGHAT and FQNNGV. The CDR3 is 16 residues long. V trimming: 0 bases; J trimming: 9 bases; junction bases outside the gene matches: 11. In nucleotides, the CDR3 is TGTGCCAGCAGCTTAGATCGAACGGGAGGAATAGGTGAGCAGTTCTTC. Translated: CASSLDRTGGIGEQFF.

This clone appeared once. This sequence joins TRBV1 and TRBJ1-2; the D call of TRBD1 is as the table states it, not checked on the DNA. TRBV1 is shown as a pseudogene. This CDR3 has 15 residues. CDR3 bases: TGCACCAGCAGCCACCCCAGGACAGGGAAGAATGGCTACACCTTC. This sequence encodes CTSSHPRTGKNGYTF.

This chain connects TRBV27 to TRBJ1-6; D unresolved. Trimming left V 0 bases short and J 10 bases short, with 19 bases between. Germline CDR1 reads MNHEY; CDR2 reads SMNVEV (reference sequence). This CDR3 is built from 17 residues. The CDR3 reads CASSLSFGVTQGSPLHF. The DNA for the CDR3 is TGTGCCAGCAGTTTATCTTTCGGGGTGACGCAAGGGTCACCCCTCCACTTT.

The rearrangement joins TRBV28 to TRBJ2-1; TRBD2 matches at 9 bases. Germline values: CDR1 MDHEN, CDR2 SYDVKM. V gave up 5 bases and J gave up 4 bases; unmatched junction bases: 6. The CDR3 consists of 15 residues. The CDR3, as DNA: TGTGCCAGCAGTCGCCGGCTAGCGGGGTACAATGAGCAGTTCTTC. Encoded protein: CASSRRLAGYNEQFF.

The V and J genes are TRBV6-1 and TRBJ1-2, with TRBD1 identical over 9 bases. The CDR3 is 15 residues long. Losses at the gene ends were 4 bases for V and 8 bases for J; bases not matched to a gene: 11. Germline CDR1 is MNHNS and CDR2 is SASEGT. Here the CDR3 reads CASSGTGGAVSGYTF. The CDR3 DNA reads as TGTGCCAGCAGTGGAACAGGGGGCGCCGTTTCCGGCTACACCTTC.

The rearrangement links TRBV2 to TRBJ2-2; 10 bases map to TRBD1. This CDR3 has 15 amino acids. Germline CDR1 and CDR2: SNHLY and FYNNEI. V shed 7 bases and J 5 bases; nucleotides not matched to a gene: 7. As DNA, the CDR3 is TGTGCCAGCATCCGACAGGGGGCGCGGACCGGGGAGCTGTTTTTT. Translating gives CASIRQGARTGELFF.

The rearrangement joins TRBV15 to TRBJ1-2, with D maybe TRBD1 (5 bases). Looked up from germline, CDR1 is LNHNV and CDR2 is YYDKDF (reference sequence). The CDR3 consists of 14 residues. Trimming took off 6 bases at V and 4 bases at J, with 15 bases between the two ends. The CDR3: CATSEGAAFYGYTF. DNA of the CDR3: TGTGCCACCAGTGAAGGGGCAGCTTTCTATGGCTACACCTTC. The full variable domain, with the rest looked up from reference TRBV15 and TRBJ1-2, is DAMVIQNPRYQVTQFGKPVTLSCSQTLNHNVMYWYQQKSSQAPKLLFHYYDKDFNNEADTPDNFQSRRPNTSFCFLDIRSPGLGDTAMYLCATSEGAAFYGYTFGSGTRLTVV.

This clone was found once. This chain joins TRBV18 and TRBJ2-3, with TRBD2 matching over 12 bases. The CDR3 sequence is 15 residues long. The germline gives CDR1 KGHSH, CDR2 LQKENI. With V trimmed by 3 bases and J by 6 bases, 4 bases remained unmatched. DNA for the CDR3: TGTGCCAGCTCACCGACTAGCGGGAGTGTGGATACGCAGTATTTT. This codes for CASSPTSGSVDTQYF.

The CDR3 bases are TGCGCCAGCAGCTTGGAGAGGTCTAGCGAAGAGACCCAGTACTTC. It codes for CASSLERSSEETQYF. The chain couples TRBV5-1 to TRBJ2-5; weak D call: TRBD2 (6 bases). This CDR3 is built from 15 residues. Germline V gene data show CDR1 as SGHRS and CDR2 as YFSETQ. Trimming removed 0 bases at V and 3 bases at J, with 12 bases between.